The 13 T cell receptor beta chains in this list originate from one sample, sequenced in a study of OX40 agonist ivuxolimab in advanced cancers. Profiling relied on immunoSEQ multiplex PCR, and the TCRdb table lists in-frame clones only, not all of them. The sample contains around 63,000 clones, 92% of which appear only once. Sequencing used CD4+ or CD8+ T cells sorted from blood, obtained in a trial of the OX40 agonist ivuxolimab. The receptor set was obtained from an adult with an advanced solid tumor such as melanoma, head and neck, liver or kidney cancer.

J is TRBJ2-7 and V is TRBV19; 10 nucleotides agree with TRBD1. Trimming took 3 bases from V and 6 from J; bases not matched to a gene: 2. Germline CDR1 and CDR2: LNHDA and SQIVND (reference sequence). There are 13 residues in the CDR3. The CDR3 DNA follows: TGTGCCAGTAGTATGGGACAGGGGTCCGAGCAGTACTTC. It is translated as CASSMGQGSEQYF. The full variable domain, rest sourced from reference TRBV19 and TRBJ2-7, is DGGITQSPKYLFRKEGQNVTLSCEQNLNHDAMYWYRQDPGQGLRLIYYSQIVNDFQKGDIAEGYSVSREKKESFPLTVTSAQKNPTAFYLCASSMGQGSEQYFGPGTRLTVT.

The chain combines TRBV4-1 with TRBJ2-1, with 12 bases that match TRBD2. The CDR3 contains 16 residues. J lost 5 bases, V lost 4 bases, and 6 bases had no gene match. Germline V gene data show CDR1 as MGHRA and CDR2 as YSYEKL. This chain's CDR3 is CASSLRTSGTDNEQFF. The DNA of the CDR3 is TGCGCCAGCAGCCTGCGGACTAGCGGGACCGACAATGAGCAGTTCTTC.

The CDR3 DNA reads as TGTGCCAGCAGCTTAGTGCCCCTCCGGGAGACCATTCAGTACTTC. Its translation: CASSLVPLRETIQYF. The chain joins TRBV7-2 to TRBJ2-4, with D perhaps matching TRBD2 (6 bases). Germline V gene sequence: CDR1 SGHTA, CDR2 FQGNSA. CDR3 length equals 15 residues. Trimming removed 1 base from V and 9 bases from J, with 16 bases in between. Variable domain in full (rest from reference TRBV7-2 and TRBJ2-4): GAGVSQSPSNKVTEKGKDVELRCDPISGHTALYWYRQSLGQGLEFLIYFQGNSAPDKSGLPSDRFSAERTGGSVSTLTIQRTQQEDSAVYLCASSLVPLRETIQYFGAGTRLSVL.

The chain joins TRBV27 to TRBJ2-3; D call uncertain. Looked up from germline, CDR1 is MNHEY and CDR2 is SMNVEV (reference sequence). V was pared by 4 bases and J by 2 bases, with 7 bases between. The CDR3 covers 13 residues. The CDR3, as DNA: TGTGCCAGCAGTTGGGGTACCACAGATACGCAGTATTTT. Protein product: CASSWGTTDTQYF.

The CDR3 coding sequence is TGCGCCAGCAGCCGGGGGGGTCAAGAGACCCAGTACTTC. As protein: CASSRGGQETQYF. The genes are TRBV4-1 and TRBJ2-5; 7 positions agree with TRBD2. Trimming at V came to 4 bases and at J to 2 bases, leaving 1 base not matched to a gene. The germline gives CDR1 MGHRA, CDR2 YSYEKL. The CDR3 totals 13 residues.

The V gene is TRBV11-3, the J gene TRBJ2-7; D might be TRBD1 or TRBD2, each matching 6 bases. V lost 5 bases and J lost 5, with 16 bases in between. CDR1 is SGHNT and CDR2 is YENEEA in the germline V gene. The CDR3 sequence is 14 residues long. CDR3 in DNA: TGTGCCAGCAGCCGGAGGGACACCCCGCACGAGCAGTACTTC. Its translation is CASSRRDTPHEQYF.

This chain uses TRBV7-9 with TRBJ2-5; no reliable D call. The length of the CDR3 is 14 residues. The germline CDR1 and CDR2 sequences are SEHNR and FQNEAQ (reference sequence). The V end lost 1 base, the J end lost 5 bases, and 11 bases lay between the germline ends. The DNA for the CDR3 is TGTGCCAGCAGCTTAGTTGACTGGCCGGAGACCCAGTACTTC. Its protein product is CASSLVDWPETQYF.

The J gene is TRBJ2-5, the V gene TRBV18, with D possibly matching TRBD1 (5 bases). The J call is uncertain, as TRBJ2-7 better fits the DNA end. From germline, CDR1 is KGHSH and CDR2 LQKENI. CDR3 size: 13 residues. CDR3 bases: TGTGCCAGCTCAACCGGGTGGGGCACCGAGCAGTACTTC. Protein: CASSTGWGTEQYF.

This chain joins TRBV27 and TRBJ1-1; a weak D match, TRBD1 (6 bases). The ends were cut back, 2 bases at V and 6 bases at J, with 13 bases in the middle. The CDR3 is 14 residues long. Germline V lookup: CDR1 MNHEY, CDR2 SMNVEV (reference sequence). CDR3 sequence: CASSLGGVGAEAFF. The CDR3 DNA is TGTGCCAGCAGTTTAGGGGGCGTGGGTGCTGAAGCTTTCTTT.

The rearrangement uses TRBV19 and TRBJ2-5, with D tentatively TRBD2 (5 bases). The V end lost 6 bases, the J end lost 1 base, and 12 bases lay between the germline ends. Germline V lookup: CDR1 LNHDA, CDR2 SQIVND (reference sequence). CDR3 length: 14 amino acids. CDR3 in DNA: TGTGCCAGTAGCTCCCATAGCGCCCAAGAGACCCAGTACTTC. Its protein is CASSSHSAQETQYF.

This clone appeared once. V gene TRBV7-8 combines with J gene TRBJ2-5; the D gene is possibly TRBD1 (5 bases). The end of the DNA is better explained by TRBJ2-7, so the J call may be wrong. CDR3 length: 17 amino acids. Germline loops: CDR1 SGHVS, CDR2 FQNEAQ. CDR3 residues: CASSVGRRAMASHEQYF. CDR3 nucleotides: TGTGCCAGCAGCGTAGGTCGCAGGGCGATGGCTTCCCACGAGCAGTACTTC.

This chain connects TRBV4-2 to TRBJ2-1; tentative D call: TRBD1 (6 bases). V lost 0 bases and J 4 bases, leaving 13 bases between the germline ends. Per the germline V gene, CDR1 is LGHNA and CDR2 is YNFKEQ. The CDR3 sequence is 16 residues long. The chain's CDR3 is CASSQESGAGYNEQFF. The CDR3 DNA reads as TGTGCCAGCAGCCAAGAGTCAGGGGCCGGATACAATGAGCAGTTCTTC.

This clone was picked up one time. This chain joins TRBV28 and TRBJ2-3, with TRBD1 matching 7 bases. The CDR3 totals 14 residues. Trimming took 7 bases from V and 5 from J; bases not matched to a gene: 9. Per the germline V gene, CDR1 is MDHEN and CDR2 is SYDVKM. This CDR3 is CASTKTGMGDTQYF. In DNA form, the CDR3 reads TGTGCCAGCACGAAGACAGGGATGGGAGATACGCAGTATTTT.